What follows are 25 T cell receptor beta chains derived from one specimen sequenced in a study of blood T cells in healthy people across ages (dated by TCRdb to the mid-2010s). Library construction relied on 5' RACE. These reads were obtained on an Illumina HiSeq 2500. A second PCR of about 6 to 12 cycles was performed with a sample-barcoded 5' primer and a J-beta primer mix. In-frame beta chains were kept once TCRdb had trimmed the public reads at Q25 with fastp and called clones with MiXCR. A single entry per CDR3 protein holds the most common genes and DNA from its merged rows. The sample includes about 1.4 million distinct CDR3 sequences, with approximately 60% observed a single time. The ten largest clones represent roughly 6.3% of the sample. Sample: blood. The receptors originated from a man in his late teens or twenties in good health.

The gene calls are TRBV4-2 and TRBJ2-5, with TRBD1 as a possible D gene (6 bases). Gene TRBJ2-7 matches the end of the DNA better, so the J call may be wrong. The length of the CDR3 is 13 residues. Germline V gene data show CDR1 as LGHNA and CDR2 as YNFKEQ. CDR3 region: CASSHGTLYEQYF. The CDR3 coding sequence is TGTGCCAGCAGCCACGGGACATTATACGAGCAGTACTTC.

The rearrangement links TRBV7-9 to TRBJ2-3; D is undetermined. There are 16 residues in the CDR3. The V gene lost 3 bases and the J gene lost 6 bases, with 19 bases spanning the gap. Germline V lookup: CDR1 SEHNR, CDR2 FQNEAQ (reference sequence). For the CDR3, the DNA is TGTGCCAGCAGCTTGGTGGAGCTTCTACCCCCCGATACGCAGTATTTT. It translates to CASSLVELLPPDTQYF.

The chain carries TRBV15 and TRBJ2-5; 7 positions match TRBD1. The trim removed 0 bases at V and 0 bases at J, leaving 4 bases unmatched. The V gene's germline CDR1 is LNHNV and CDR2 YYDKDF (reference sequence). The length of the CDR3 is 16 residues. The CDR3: CATSRDLTGNQETQYF. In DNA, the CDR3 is TGTGCCACCAGCAGAGATCTGACAGGGAACCAAGAGACCCAGTACTTC.

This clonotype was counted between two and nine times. DNA of the CDR3: TGTGCCATCAGGAAGAGCTCTGGGGCCAACGTCCTGACTTTC. Its protein product is CAIRKSSGANVLTF. The gene calls are TRBV10-3 and TRBJ2-6; D call uncertain. The CDR3 is made up of 14 amino acids. The V gene lost 6 bases and the J gene lost 0 bases, with 6 bases spanning the gap. Per the germline V gene, CDR1 is ENHRY and CDR2 is SYGVKD.

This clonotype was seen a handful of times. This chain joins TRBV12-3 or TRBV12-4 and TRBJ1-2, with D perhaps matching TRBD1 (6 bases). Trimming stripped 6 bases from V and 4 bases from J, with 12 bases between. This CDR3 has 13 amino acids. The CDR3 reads CASRPTGSYGYTF. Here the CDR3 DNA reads TGTGCCAGCAGGCCTACAGGGTCCTATGGCTACACCTTC.

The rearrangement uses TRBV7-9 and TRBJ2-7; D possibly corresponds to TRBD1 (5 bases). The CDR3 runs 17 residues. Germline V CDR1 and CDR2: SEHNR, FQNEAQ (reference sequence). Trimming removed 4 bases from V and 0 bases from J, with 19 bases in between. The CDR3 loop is CASSSTLDSANSYEQYF. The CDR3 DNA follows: TGTGCCAGCAGCTCTACTCTCGACAGCGCTAACTCCTACGAGCAGTACTTC.

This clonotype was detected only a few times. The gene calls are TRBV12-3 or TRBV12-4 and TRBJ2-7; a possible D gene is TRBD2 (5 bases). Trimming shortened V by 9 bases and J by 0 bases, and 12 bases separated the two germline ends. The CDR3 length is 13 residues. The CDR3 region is CASRRADSYEQYF. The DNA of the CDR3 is TGTGCCAGTAGGCGGGCAGACTCCTACGAGCAGTACTTC.

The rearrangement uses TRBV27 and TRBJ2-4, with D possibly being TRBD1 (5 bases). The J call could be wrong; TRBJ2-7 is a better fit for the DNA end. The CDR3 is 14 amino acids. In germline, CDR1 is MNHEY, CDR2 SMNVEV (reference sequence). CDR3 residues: CASSWGKYSYEQYF. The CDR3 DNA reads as TGTGCCAGCAGTTGGGGCAAATACTCCTACGAGCAGTACTTC.

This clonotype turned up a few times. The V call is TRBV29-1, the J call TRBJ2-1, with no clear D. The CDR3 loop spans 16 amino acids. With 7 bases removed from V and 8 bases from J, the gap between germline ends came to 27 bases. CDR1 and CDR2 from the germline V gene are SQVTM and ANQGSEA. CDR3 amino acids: CSGIYRHHNLPDEQFF. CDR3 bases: TGCAGCGGAATCTACCGACATCACAACCTACCGGATGAGCAGTTCTTC.

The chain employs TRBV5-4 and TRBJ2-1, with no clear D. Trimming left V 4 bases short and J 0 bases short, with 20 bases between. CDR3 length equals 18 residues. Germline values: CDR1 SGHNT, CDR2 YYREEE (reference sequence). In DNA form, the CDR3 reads TGTGCCAGCAGCCGGACCCTCGGCGGCAAAGGCTCCTACAATGAGCAGTTCTTC. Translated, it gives CASSRTLGGKGSYNEQFF.

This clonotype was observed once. The chain's CDR3 is CAIRGQGGGPSHANQPQHF. The CDR3 nucleotides read TGTGCCATCAGGGGACAGGGTGGGGGTCCTTCACACGCCAATCAGCCCCAGCATTTT. This rearrangement joins TRBV10-3 to TRBJ1-5, with TRBD1 matching 9 bases. Trimming took 6 bases from V and 3 from J; bases not matched to a gene: 18. The CDR3 is 19 amino acids. Germline V gives CDR1 ENHRY, CDR2 SYGVKD.

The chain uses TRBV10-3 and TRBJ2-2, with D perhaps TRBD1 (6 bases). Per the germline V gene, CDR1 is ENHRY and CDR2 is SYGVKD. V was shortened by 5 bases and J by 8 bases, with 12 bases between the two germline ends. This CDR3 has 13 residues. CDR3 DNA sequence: TGTGCCATCAGTACGGACAGACCTGGGGAGCTGTTTTTT. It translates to CAISTDRPGELFF.

CDR3 sequence (DNA): TGTGCCAGCAGCACAGCGGGATCCCTGGAGCAGTACTTC. Its protein product is CASSTAGSLEQYF. This chain connects TRBV7-2 to TRBJ2-4; 7 positions match TRBD2. Germline loops: CDR1 SGHTA, CDR2 FQGNSA. The V segment lost 5 bases and the J segment 13 bases; nucleotides outside the gene matches: 11. CDR3 length equals 13 residues.

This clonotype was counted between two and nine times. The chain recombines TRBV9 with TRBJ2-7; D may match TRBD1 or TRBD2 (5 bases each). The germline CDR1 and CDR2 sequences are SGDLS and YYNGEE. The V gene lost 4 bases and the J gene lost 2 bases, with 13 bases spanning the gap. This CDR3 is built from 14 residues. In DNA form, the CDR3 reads TGTGCCAGCAGCCCTTGGGACGCTCCCTACGAGCAGTACTTC. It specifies CASSPWDAPYEQYF.

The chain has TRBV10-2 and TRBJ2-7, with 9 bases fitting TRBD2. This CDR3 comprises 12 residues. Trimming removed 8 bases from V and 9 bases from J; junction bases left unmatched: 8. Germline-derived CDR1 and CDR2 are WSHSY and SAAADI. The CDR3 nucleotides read TGCGCCAGCTGGCGGGAGGGCCGTTCGCAGTACTTC. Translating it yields CASWREGRSQYF.

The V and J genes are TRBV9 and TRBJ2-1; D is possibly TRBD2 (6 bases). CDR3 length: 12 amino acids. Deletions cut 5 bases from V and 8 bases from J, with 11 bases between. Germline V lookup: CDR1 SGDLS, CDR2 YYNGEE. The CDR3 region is CASSNSGDEQFF. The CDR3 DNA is TGTGCCAGCAGTAATAGCGGCGATGAGCAGTTCTTC.

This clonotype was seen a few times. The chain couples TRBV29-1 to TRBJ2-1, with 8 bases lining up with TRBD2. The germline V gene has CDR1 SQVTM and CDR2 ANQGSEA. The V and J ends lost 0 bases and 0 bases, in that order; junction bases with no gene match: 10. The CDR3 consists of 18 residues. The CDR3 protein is CSVEEGIGGTSSYNEQFF. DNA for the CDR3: TGCAGCGTTGAAGAGGGTATAGGCGGGACTAGCTCCTACAATGAGCAGTTCTTC.

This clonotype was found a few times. The CDR3 spells CSVAPGAYNEQFF. The CDR3 nucleotides are TGCAGCGTTGCCCCAGGGGCGTACAATGAGCAGTTCTTC. The rearrangement links TRBV29-1 to TRBJ2-1, with D possibly being TRBD1 (6 bases). Trimming left V 4 bases short and J 4 bases short, with 11 bases between. The germline CDR1 and CDR2 sequences are SQVTM and ANQGSEA. This CDR3 region has 13 residues.

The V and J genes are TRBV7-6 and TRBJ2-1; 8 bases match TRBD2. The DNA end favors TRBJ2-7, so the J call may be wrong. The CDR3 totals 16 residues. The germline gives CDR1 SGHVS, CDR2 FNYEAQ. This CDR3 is CASSLDVAGSYNEQYF. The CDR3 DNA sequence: TGTGCCAGCAGCTTAGATGTAGCGGGATCCTACAATGAGCAGTACTTC.

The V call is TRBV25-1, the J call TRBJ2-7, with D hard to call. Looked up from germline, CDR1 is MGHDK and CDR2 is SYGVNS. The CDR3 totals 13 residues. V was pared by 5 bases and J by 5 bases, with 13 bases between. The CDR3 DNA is TGTGCCAGCAGTTCCCAGAATTCCCACGAGCAGTACTTC. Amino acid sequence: CASSSQNSHEQYF.

The chain's CDR3 is CASRRDHIGFAYNEQYF. CDR3 coding DNA: TGTGCCAGCAGGAGGGACCACATCGGGTTTGCCTACAATGAGCAGTACTTC. This chain links TRBV6-1 with TRBJ2-5; D may be TRBD1 or TRBD2 (5 bases each). Germline-derived CDR1 and CDR2 are MNHNS and SASEGT. This CDR3 has 17 amino acids. Trimming stripped 6 bases from V and 11 bases from J, with 31 bases between.

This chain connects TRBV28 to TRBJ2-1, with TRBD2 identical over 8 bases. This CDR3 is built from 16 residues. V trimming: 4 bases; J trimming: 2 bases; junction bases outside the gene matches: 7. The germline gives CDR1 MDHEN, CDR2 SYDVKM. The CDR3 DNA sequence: TGTGCCAGCAGTTCCCCTTCAGCGGGGGCCTACAATGAGCAGTTCTTC. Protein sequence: CASSSPSAGAYNEQFF.

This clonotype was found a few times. The CDR3 sequence is CASSPLGDAKNIQYF. CDR3 nucleotides: TGCGCCAGCAGCCCCCTTGGCGACGCCAAAAACATTCAGTACTTC. The gene calls are TRBV5-1 and TRBJ2-4, with D unresolved. The CDR3 is 15 residues long. CDR1 is SGHRS and CDR2 is YFSETQ in the germline V gene. Trimming left V 4 bases short and J 1 base short, with 12 bases between.

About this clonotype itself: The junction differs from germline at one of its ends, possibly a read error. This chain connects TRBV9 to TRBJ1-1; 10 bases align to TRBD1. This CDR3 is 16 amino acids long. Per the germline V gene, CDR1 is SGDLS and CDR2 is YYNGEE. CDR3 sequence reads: CASSVGTGGEDTEAFF. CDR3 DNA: TGTGCCAGCAGCGTAGGGACAGGGGGGGAGGACACCGAAGCTTTCTTT.

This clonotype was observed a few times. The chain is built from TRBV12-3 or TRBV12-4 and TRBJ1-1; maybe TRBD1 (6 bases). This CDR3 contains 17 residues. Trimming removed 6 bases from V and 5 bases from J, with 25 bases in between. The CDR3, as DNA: TGTGCCAGCAGCTATTCCCCGGGCCAGGGGCGAGATACTGAAGCTTTCTTT. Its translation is CASSYSPGQGRDTEAFF.